The clone carrying this TCR beta chain was seen at least ten times. Its antigen is still unknown. V was shortened by 1 base and J by 0 bases, with 13 bases between the two germline ends. Germline V CDR1 and CDR2: LGHNA, YSLEER. The CDR3 runs to 17 residues. These data belong to a study of T cells after posttransplantation cyclophosphamide. Libraries were prepared by immunoSEQ multiplex PCR; TCRdb keeps only in-frame clonotypes and omits some of them. The repertoire consists of tens of thousands of clones, none detected only once. The study's findings and limits: Skin or GI-infiltrating T cells shared few TRB sequences with blood.

V usage is TRBV4-3 and J usage is TRBJ1-5; TRBD1 is a possible D gene (6 bases). This clonotype originated in a man between 35 and 55 years old in good health, CMV-negative, and a related stem cell transplant donor. The sample taken for sequencing was PBMCs. DNA for the CDR3: TGCGCCAGCAGCCAAGCACAGGGTAAGTATAGCAATCAGCCCCAGCATTTT. Encoded protein: CASSQAQGKYSNQPQHF.